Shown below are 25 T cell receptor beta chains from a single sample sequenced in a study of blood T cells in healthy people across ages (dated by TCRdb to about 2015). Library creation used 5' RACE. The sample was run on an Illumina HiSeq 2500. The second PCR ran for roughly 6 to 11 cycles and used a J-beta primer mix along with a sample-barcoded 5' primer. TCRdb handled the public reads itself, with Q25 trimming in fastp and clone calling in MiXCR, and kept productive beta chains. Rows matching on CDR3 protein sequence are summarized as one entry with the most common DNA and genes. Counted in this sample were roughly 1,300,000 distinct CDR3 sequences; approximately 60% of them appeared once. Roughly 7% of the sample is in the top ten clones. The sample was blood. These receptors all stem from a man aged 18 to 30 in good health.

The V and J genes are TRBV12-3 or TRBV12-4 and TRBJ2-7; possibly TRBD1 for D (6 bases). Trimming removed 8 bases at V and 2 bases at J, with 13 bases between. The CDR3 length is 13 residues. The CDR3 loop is CASSVGATYEQYF. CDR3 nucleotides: TGTGCCAGCTCGGTGGGGGCAACCTACGAGCAGTACTTC.

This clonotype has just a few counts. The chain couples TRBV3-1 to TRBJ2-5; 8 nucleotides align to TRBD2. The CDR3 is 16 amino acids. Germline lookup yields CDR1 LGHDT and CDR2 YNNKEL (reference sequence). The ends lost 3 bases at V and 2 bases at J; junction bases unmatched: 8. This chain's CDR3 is CASSQSAGENQETQYF. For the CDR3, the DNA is TGTGCCAGCAGCCAGTCAGCGGGGGAAAATCAAGAGACCCAGTACTTC.

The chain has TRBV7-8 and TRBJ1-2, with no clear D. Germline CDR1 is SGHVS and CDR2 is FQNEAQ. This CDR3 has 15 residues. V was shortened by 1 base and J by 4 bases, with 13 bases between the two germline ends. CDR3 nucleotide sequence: TGTGCCAGCAGCTTAGAGGGCAGATGGAGCTATGGCTACACCTTC. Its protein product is CASSLEGRWSYGYTF. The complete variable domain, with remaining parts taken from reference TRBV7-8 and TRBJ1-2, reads GAGVSQSPRYKVAKRGQDVALRCDPISGHVSLFWYQQALGQGPEFLTYFQNEAQLDKSGLPSDRFFAERPEGSVSTLKIQRTQQEDSAVYLCASSLEGRWSYGYTFGSGTRLTVV.

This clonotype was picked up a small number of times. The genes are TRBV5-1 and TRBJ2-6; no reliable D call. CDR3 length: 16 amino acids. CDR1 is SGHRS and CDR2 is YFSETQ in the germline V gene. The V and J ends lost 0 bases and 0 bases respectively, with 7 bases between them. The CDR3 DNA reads TGCGCCAGCAGCTTGGCAGGAAACTCTGGGGCCAACGTCCTGACTTTC. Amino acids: CASSLAGNSGANVLTF. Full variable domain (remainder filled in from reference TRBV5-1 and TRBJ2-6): KAGVTQTPRYLIKTRGQQVTLSCSPISGHRSVSWYQQTPGQGLQFLFEYFSETQRNKGNFPGRFSGRQFSNSRSEMNVSTLELGDSALYLCASSLAGNSGANVLTFGAGSRLTVL.

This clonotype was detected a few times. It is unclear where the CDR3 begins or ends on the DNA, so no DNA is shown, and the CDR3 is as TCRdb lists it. The CDR3: CASSPVLRGFSYEQYF. V and J are TRBV3-1 and TRBJ2-7; the table calls TRBD1, which could not be checked here. The germline V gene has CDR1 LGHDT and CDR2 YNNKEL (reference sequence). The CDR3 extends over 16 residues, inclusive of both ends.

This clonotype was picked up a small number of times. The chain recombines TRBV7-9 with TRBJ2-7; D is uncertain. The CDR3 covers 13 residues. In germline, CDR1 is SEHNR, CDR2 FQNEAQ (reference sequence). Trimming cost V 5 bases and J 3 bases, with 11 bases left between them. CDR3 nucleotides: TGTGCCAGCAGCCCAGAGTTTAACTACGAGCAGTACTTC. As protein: CASSPEFNYEQYF.

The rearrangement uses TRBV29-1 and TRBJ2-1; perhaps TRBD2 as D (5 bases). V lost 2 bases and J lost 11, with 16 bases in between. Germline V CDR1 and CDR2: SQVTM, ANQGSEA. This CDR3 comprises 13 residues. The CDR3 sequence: CSVEPTGESKQFF. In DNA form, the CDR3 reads TGCAGCGTTGAACCAACCGGGGAGTCTAAGCAGTTCTTC.

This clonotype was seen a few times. The CDR3 loop reads CASSYSTGGGPEAFF. The DNA of the CDR3 is TGTGCCAGCAGTTACTCGACAGGTGGAGGACCTGAAGCTTTCTTT. The chain has TRBV6-5 and TRBJ1-1; possible D gene TRBD1, 6 bases. Deletions cut 0 bases from V and 6 bases from J, with 14 bases between. The CDR3 has 15 residues. Germline CDR1 MNHEY, CDR2 SVGAGI.

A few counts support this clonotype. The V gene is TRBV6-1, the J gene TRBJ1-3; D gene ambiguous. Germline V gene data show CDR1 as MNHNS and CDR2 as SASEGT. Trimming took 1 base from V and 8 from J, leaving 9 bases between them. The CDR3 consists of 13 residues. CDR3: CASSEEERDTIYF. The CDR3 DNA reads TGTGCCAGCAGTGAAGAGGAGAGGGACACCATATATTTT.

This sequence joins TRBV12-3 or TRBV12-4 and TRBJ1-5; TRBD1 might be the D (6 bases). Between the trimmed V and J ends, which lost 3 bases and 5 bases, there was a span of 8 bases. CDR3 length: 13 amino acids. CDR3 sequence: CASSLTGYQPQHF. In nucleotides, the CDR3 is TGTGCCAGCAGTTTGACAGGCTATCAGCCCCAGCATTTT.

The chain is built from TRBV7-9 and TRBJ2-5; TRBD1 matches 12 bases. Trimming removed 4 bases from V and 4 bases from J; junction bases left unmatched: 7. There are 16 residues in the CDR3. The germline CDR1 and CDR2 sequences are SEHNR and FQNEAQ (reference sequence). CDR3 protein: CASSSGTGGLLETQYF. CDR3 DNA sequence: TGTGCCAGCAGCTCCGGGACAGGGGGCCTCCTAGAGACCCAGTACTTC.

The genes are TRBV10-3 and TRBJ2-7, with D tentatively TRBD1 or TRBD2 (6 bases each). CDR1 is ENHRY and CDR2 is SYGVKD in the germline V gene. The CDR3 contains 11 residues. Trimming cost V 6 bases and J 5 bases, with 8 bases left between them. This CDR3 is CAIRGGNEQYF. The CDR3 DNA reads TGTGCCATCAGAGGGGGGAACGAGCAGTACTTC.

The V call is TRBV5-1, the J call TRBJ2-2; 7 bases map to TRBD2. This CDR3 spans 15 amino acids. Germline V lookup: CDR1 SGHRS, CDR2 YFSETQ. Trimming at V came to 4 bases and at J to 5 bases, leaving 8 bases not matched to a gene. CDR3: CASSPRVGGTGELFF. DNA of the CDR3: TGCGCCAGCAGCCCCAGAGTGGGAGGGACCGGGGAGCTGTTTTTT.

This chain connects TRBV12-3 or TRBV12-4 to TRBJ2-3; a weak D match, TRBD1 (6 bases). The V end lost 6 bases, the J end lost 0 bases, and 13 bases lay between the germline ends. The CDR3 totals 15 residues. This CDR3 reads CASSLTGLSTDTQYF. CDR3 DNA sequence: TGTGCCAGCAGCCTCACAGGGCTCAGCACAGATACGCAGTATTTT.

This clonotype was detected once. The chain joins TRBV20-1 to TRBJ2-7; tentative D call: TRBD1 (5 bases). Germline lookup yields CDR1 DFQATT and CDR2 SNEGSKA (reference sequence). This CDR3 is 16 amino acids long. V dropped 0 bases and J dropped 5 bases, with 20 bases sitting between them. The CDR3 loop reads CSARESRGRTWDEQYF. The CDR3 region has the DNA TGCAGTGCTAGAGAGTCTAGGGGAAGGACCTGGGACGAGCAGTACTTC.

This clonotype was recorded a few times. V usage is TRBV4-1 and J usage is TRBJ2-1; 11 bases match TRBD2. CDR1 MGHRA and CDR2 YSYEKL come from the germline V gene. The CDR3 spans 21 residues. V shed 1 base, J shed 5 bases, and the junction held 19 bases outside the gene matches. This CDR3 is CASSQGGGLAEASAPHNEQFF. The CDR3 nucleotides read TGCGCCAGCAGCCAAGGCGGGGGACTAGCGGAAGCCAGTGCCCCTCACAATGAGCAGTTCTTC.

The CDR3 spells CASSAQRDFKYNEQFF. In DNA form, the CDR3 reads TGTGCCAGCAGCGCCCAAAGGGACTTTAAATACAATGAGCAGTTCTTC. This rearrangement joins TRBV9 to TRBJ2-1; a weak D match, TRBD2 (6 bases). Germline lookup yields CDR1 SGDLS and CDR2 YYNGEE. V was trimmed by 3 bases and J by 4 bases, leaving 17 bases between them. The CDR3 sequence is 16 residues long.

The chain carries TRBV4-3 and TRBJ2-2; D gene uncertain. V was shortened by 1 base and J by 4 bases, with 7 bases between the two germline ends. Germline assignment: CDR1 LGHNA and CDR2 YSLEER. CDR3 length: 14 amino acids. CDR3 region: CASSQGSSTGELFF. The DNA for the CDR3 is TGCGCCAGCAGCCAAGGTAGCTCCACCGGGGAGCTGTTTTTT.

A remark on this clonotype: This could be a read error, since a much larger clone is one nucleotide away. The DNA for the CDR3 is TGTGCCAGCAGCCAAGGGCTCGGGGCCCCCAATGAGCAGTACTTC. Its protein product is CASSQGLGAPNEQYF. The V and J genes are TRBV4-2 and TRBJ2-1; D could derive from TRBD1 or TRBD2 (5 bases each). With the DNA end fitting TRBJ2-7 better, the J assignment may be wrong. Germline values: CDR1 LGHNA, CDR2 YNFKEQ. This CDR3 spans 15 amino acids.

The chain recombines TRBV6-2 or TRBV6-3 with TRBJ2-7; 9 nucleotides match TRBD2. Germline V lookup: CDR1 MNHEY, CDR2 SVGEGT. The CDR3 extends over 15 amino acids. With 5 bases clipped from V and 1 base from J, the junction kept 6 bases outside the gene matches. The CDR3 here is CASSPSGVASYEQYF. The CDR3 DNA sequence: TGTGCCAGCAGTCCTAGCGGGGTTGCTTCCTACGAGCAGTACTTC.

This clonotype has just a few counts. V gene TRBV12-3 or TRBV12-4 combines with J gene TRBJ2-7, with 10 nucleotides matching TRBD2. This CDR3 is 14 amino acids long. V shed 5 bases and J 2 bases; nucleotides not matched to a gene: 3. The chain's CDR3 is CASSRTSGPYEQYF. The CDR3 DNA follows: TGTGCCAGCAGTCGGACTAGCGGTCCCTACGAGCAGTACTTC.

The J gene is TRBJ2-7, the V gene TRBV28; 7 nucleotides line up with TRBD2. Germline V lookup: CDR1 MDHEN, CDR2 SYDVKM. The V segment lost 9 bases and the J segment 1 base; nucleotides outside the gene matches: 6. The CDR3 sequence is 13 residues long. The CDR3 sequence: CASQRGASYEQYF. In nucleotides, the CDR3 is TGTGCCAGTCAGCGGGGAGCTTCCTACGAGCAGTACTTC. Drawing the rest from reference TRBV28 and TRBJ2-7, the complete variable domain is DVKVTQSSRYLVKRTGEKVFLECVQDMDHENMFWYRQDPGLGLRLIYFSYDVKMKEKGDIPEGYSVSREKKERFSLILESASTNQTSMYLCASQRGASYEQYFGPGTRLTVT.

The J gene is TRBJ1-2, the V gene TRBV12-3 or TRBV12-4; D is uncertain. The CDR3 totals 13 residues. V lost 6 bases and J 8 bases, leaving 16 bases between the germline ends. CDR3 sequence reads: CASSPHELWGYTF. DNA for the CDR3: TGTGCCAGCAGCCCCCATGAGTTGTGGGGCTACACCTTC.

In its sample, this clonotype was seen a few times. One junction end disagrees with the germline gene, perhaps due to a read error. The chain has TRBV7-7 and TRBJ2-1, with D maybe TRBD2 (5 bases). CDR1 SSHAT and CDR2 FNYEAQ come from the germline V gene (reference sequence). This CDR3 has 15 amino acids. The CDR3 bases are TGTGCTAGCAGGCACGGGGTTAGCTCCTACAATGAGCAGTTCTTC. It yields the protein CASRHGVSSYNEQFF.

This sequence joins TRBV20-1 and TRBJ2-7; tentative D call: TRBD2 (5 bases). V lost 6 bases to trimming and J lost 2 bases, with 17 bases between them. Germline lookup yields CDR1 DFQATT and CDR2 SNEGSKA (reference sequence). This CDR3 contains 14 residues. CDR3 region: CSARSQSGTYEQYF. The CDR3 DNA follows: TGCAGTGCCAGAAGTCAAAGCGGAACCTACGAGCAGTACTTC.